The next 23 T cell receptor beta chains were all read from a single sample in a study of cytomegalovirus exposure and HLA in healthy donors. PCR was performed using 60 Vbeta and 13 Jbeta primers. This table comes from immunoSEQ multiplex PCR, and its TCRdb copy is limited to in-frame clones, with some not included. The repertoire holds some 87,000 clones, with more than 65% as singletons. Sequencing was carried out using PBMCs. These receptors were taken from a man aged 30-40 years in good health and CMV-seronegative.

The V call is TRBV28, the J call TRBJ2-5; a possible D gene is TRBD1 (5 bases). The end of the DNA fits TRBJ2-7 better, so the J call may be wrong. The germline CDR1 and CDR2 sequences are MDHEN and SYDVKM. The CDR3 is 15 residues long. The CDR3 DNA reads as TGTGCCAGCAGTAGAACAGGTCCGAGCTCCTACGAGCAGTACTTC. This sequence encodes CASSRTGPSSYEQYF.

This chain uses TRBV18 with TRBJ1-4, with D perhaps TRBD1 (5 bases). CDR3 length: 20 residues. Looked up from germline, CDR1 is KGHSH and CDR2 is LQKENI. V lost 4 bases and J lost 2, with 26 bases in between. Here the CDR3 DNA reads TGTGCCAGCTCACTAACGCGGAAGGGGCCGGGAGTTGCGACTAATGAAAAACTGTTTTTT. Protein product: CASSLTRKGPGVATNEKLFF.

This rearrangement joins TRBV6-5 to TRBJ2-1; weak D call: TRBD2 (5 bases). In germline, CDR1 is MNHEY, CDR2 SVGAGI. This CDR3 region has 15 residues. Trimming left V 0 bases short and J 4 bases short, with 10 bases between. DNA of the CDR3: TGTGCCAGCAGTTACTCAACGTCGGGATACAATGAGCAGTTCTTC. Translating it yields CASSYSTSGYNEQFF.

The chain recombines TRBV27 with TRBJ1-5; TRBD1 matches at 10 bases. CDR1 is MNHEY, CDR2 SMNVEV, per germline (reference sequence). J was trimmed by 6 bases and V by 2 bases; bases with no gene match: 7. This CDR3 has 16 amino acids. CDR3 region: CASSLVATGGTQPQHF. The CDR3 DNA is TGTGCCAGCAGTTTAGTGGCGACAGGGGGCACTCAGCCCCAGCATTTT.

The chain couples TRBV5-4 to TRBJ1-1, with D possibly being TRBD1 (6 bases). The germline V gene encodes CDR1 SGHNT and CDR2 YYREEE (reference sequence). The CDR3 spans 12 residues. Between the trimmed V and J ends, which lost 3 bases and 11 bases, there was a span of 14 bases. Here the CDR3 reads CASSSRRGGAFF. The CDR3 bases are TGTGCCAGCAGCTCCCGGAGGGGGGGGGCTTTCTTT.

The chain is built from TRBV28 and TRBJ2-1; 10 bases agree with TRBD2. Germline CDR1 is MDHEN and CDR2 is SYDVKM. The CDR3 is made up of 14 amino acids. V shed 6 bases and J 3 bases; nucleotides not matched to a gene: 2. The CDR3 bases are TGTGCCAGCAGAGTAGCGGGAGGCTACAATGAGCAGTTCTTC. This translates into CASRVAGGYNEQFF.

The chain's CDR3 is CASSHVLGTGGTEAFF. CDR3 DNA sequence: TGCGCCAGCAGCCACGTCCTCGGGACAGGAGGGACTGAAGCTTTCTTT. The V gene is TRBV4-1, the J gene TRBJ1-1; 8 nucleotides align to TRBD1. CDR1 is MGHRA and CDR2 is YSYEKL in the germline V gene. The CDR3 has 16 residues. The J segment lost 5 bases and the V segment lost 3 bases, leaving 11 bases of the junction unmatched.

The J gene is TRBJ1-2, the V gene TRBV11-2; no firm D call. Per the germline V gene, CDR1 is SGHAT and CDR2 is FQNNGV. The CDR3 has 15 amino acids. The germline V and J ends were trimmed by 0 bases and 1 base, with 9 bases remaining between them. The CDR3 DNA sequence: TGTGCCAGCAGCTTAGAACAGACCTTTAACTATGGCTACACCTTC. Translation gives CASSLEQTFNYGYTF.

This chain uses TRBV28 with TRBJ1-1; D may be TRBD1 (5 bases). Per the germline V gene, CDR1 is MDHEN and CDR2 is SYDVKM. Trimming removed 7 bases at V and 5 bases at J, with 14 bases between. This CDR3 has 13 residues. CDR3 DNA: TGTGCCAGCATCGGGCGCCGGGGGACTGAAGCTTTCTTT. It specifies CASIGRRGTEAFF. Filled out from reference TRBV28 and TRBJ1-1, the complete variable domain reads DVKVTQSSRYLVKRTGEKVFLECVQDMDHENMFWYRQDPGLGLRLIYFSYDVKMKEKGDIPEGYSVSREKKERFSLILESASTNQTSMYLCASIGRRGTEAFFGQGTRLTVV.

This clone showed up just a few times. CDR3 in DNA: TGTGCCAGCAGTGAAGCGTTCGGGAACACTGAAGCTTTCTTT. Translated: CASSEAFGNTEAFF. The J gene is TRBJ1-1, the V gene TRBV2; no clear D gene. From germline, CDR1 is SNHLY and CDR2 FYNNEI. CDR3 size: 14 residues. V lost 0 bases and J lost 1, with 6 bases in between.

The CDR3 here is CASGNAGQGSDLGGSGNTIYF. In DNA form, the CDR3 reads TGTGCCAGCGGTAACGCCGGACAGGGAAGTGACCTGGGAGGTTCTGGAAACACCATATATTTT. J is TRBJ1-3 and V is TRBV28; 8 positions agree with TRBD1. CDR1 and CDR2 from the germline V gene are MDHEN and SYDVKM. The CDR3 has 21 amino acids. The J segment lost 1 base and the V segment lost 8 bases, leaving 25 bases of the junction unmatched.

The rearrangement uses TRBV18 and TRBJ2-7, with 7 bases matching TRBD1. V shed 5 bases and J 7 bases; nucleotides not matched to a gene: 5. This CDR3 region has 12 residues. The germline V gene encodes CDR1 KGHSH and CDR2 LQKENI. The chain's CDR3 is CASSTGVLEQYF. DNA for the CDR3: TGTGCCAGCTCAACAGGGGTTTTGGAGCAGTACTTC.

The chain uses TRBV5-8 and TRBJ2-7; TRBD1 aligns across 7 bases. Germline CDR1 reads SGHTS; CDR2 reads YDEGEE. This CDR3 has 17 amino acids. J was trimmed by 5 bases and V by 6 bases; bases with no gene match: 20. The CDR3 nucleotides read TGTGCCAGCACCCCCGGACAGGATTTTCTAATTTCCGACGAGCAGTACTTC. It translates to CASTPGQDFLISDEQYF.

J is TRBJ1-1 and V is TRBV19; possible D gene TRBD1, 5 bases. This CDR3 has 12 residues. V lost 8 bases to trimming and J lost 5 bases, with 12 bases between them. Germline loops: CDR1 LNHDA, CDR2 SQIVND (reference sequence). CDR3 DNA: TGTGCCAGTTTGGGGCCCGGAACTGAAGCTTTCTTT. Protein product: CASLGPGTEAFF. Full variable domain (missing parts from reference TRBV19 and TRBJ1-1): DGGITQSPKYLFRKEGQNVTLSCEQNLNHDAMYWYRQDPGQGLRLIYYSQIVNDFQKGDIAEGYSVSREKKESFPLTVTSAQKNPTAFYLCASLGPGTEAFFGQGTRLTVV.

The chain combines TRBV28 with TRBJ2-7, with a weak D call TRBD1 (6 bases). Deletions cut 5 bases from V and 7 bases from J, with 15 bases between. The CDR3 runs 13 residues. Germline loops: CDR1 MDHEN, CDR2 SYDVKM. DNA for the CDR3: TGTGCCAGCAGTCCCGGACAGCGTGGGGAGCAGTACTTC. Amino acids: CASSPGQRGEQYF.

A remark on this clone: The same CDR3 arises from other DNA sequences in this sample as well. J is TRBJ1-5 and V is TRBV19, with 7 bases matching TRBD1. Germline V CDR1 and CDR2: LNHDA, SQIVND (reference sequence). The ends lost 6 bases at V and 6 bases at J; junction bases unmatched: 11. CDR3 length: 15 residues. CDR3 protein: CASSMQQGKGQPQHF. The CDR3 DNA reads TGTGCCAGTAGCATGCAACAGGGGAAAGGTCAGCCCCAGCATTTT.

This clone was found a few times. The chain uses TRBV5-1 and TRBJ2-1, with TRBD1 matching 9 bases. Germline V gene data show CDR1 as SGHRS and CDR2 as YFSETQ. The CDR3 is made up of 15 amino acids. Trimming at V came to 0 bases and at J to 4 bases, leaving 2 bases not matched to a gene. In nucleotides, the CDR3 is TGCGCCAGCAGCTTGGTTGGGACAGGGTACAATGAGCAGTTCTTC. Encoded protein: CASSLVGTGYNEQFF.

This rearrangement joins TRBV4-1 to TRBJ1-1, with D perhaps matching TRBD1 (6 bases). Germline V gene lookup returns CDR1 MGHRA and CDR2 YSYEKL. The CDR3 has 15 amino acids. Trimming took off 0 bases at V and 0 bases at J, with 8 bases between the two ends. The CDR3 DNA sequence: TGCGCCAGCAGCCAAGAGGGGGCTTTGAACACTGAAGCTTTCTTT. It translates to CASSQEGALNTEAFF.

The rearrangement joins TRBV19 to TRBJ1-5; 12 bases fit TRBD1. This CDR3 is built from 17 residues. Germline V gene sequence: CDR1 LNHDA, CDR2 SQIVND (reference sequence). The V segment lost 3 bases and the J segment 6 bases; nucleotides outside the gene matches: 9. CDR3 protein: CASSMRAGQGATQPQHF. The CDR3 nucleotides are TGTGCCAGTAGTATGAGGGCGGGACAGGGGGCGACTCAGCCCCAGCATTTT.

The J gene is TRBJ1-3, the V gene TRBV14, with TRBD1 as a possible D gene (5 bases). The CDR3 runs to 18 residues. CDR1 SGHDN and CDR2 FVKESK come from the germline V gene. Trimming removed 1 base at V and 0 bases at J, with 16 bases between. The CDR3 sequence is CASSQGQMGPTSGNTIYF. The DNA for the CDR3 is TGTGCCAGCAGCCAAGGGCAAATGGGGCCGACCTCTGGAAACACCATATATTTT.

V is TRBV25-1 and J is TRBJ2-5; D is ambiguous. Deletions cut 1 base from V and 5 bases from J, with 11 bases between. CDR3 length equals 14 residues. In germline, CDR1 is MGHDK, CDR2 SYGVNS. CDR3 nucleotides: TGTGCCAGCAGTGAATTTAGAGGAGACGAGACCCAGTACTTC. Protein sequence: CASSEFRGDETQYF.

This chain joins TRBV19 and TRBJ1-2; TRBD1 matches 7 bases. CDR3 length equals 16 residues. CDR1 LNHDA and CDR2 SQIVND come from the germline V gene (reference sequence). V shed 2 bases and J 3 bases; nucleotides not matched to a gene: 9. The CDR3 region has the DNA TGTGCCAGTAGTATAACCCCGGGACAGACTTACTATGGCTACACCTTC. Amino acids: CASSITPGQTYYGYTF.

The CDR3 region has the DNA TGCAGCGCACAAAGACAGGGGAACACCGGGGAGCTGTTTTTT. As protein: CSAQRQGNTGELFF. This rearrangement joins TRBV29-1 to TRBJ2-2, with 7 bases identical to TRBD1. This CDR3 has 14 amino acids. Per the germline V gene, CDR1 is SQVTM and CDR2 is ANQGSEA. With V trimmed by 7 bases and J by 1 base, 6 bases remained unmatched.